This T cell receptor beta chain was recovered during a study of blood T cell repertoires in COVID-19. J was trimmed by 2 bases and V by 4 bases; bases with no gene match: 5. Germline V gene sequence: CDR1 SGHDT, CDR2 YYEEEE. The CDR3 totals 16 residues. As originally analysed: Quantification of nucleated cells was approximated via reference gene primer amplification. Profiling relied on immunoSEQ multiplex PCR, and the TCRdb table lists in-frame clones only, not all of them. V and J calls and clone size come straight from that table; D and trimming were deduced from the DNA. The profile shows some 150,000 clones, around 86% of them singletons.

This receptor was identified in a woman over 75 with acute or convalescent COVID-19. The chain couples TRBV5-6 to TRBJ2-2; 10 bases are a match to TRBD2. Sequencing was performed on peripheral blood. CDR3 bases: TGTGCCAGCAGCCCTGGACTAGCGGCAAACACCGGGGAGCTGTTTTTT. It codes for CASSPGLAANTGELFF. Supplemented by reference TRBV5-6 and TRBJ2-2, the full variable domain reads DAGVTQSPTHLIKTRGQQVTLRCSPKSGHDTVSWYQQALGQGPQFIFQYYEEEERQRGNFPDRFSGHQFPNYSSELNVNALLLGDSALYLCASSPGLAANTGELFFGEGSRLTVL.